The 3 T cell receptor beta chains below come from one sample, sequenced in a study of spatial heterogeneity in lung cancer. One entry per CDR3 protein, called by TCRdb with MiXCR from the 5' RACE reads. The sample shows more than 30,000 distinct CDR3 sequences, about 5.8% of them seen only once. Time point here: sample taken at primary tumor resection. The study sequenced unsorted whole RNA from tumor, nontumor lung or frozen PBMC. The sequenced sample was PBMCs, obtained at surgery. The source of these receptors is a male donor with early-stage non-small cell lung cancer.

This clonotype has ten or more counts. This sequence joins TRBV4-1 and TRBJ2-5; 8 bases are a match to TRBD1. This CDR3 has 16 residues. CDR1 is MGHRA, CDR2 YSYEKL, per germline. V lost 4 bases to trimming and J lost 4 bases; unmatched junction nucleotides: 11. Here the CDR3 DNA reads TGCGCCAGCAGCCGGGTTAGACAGGGGTTTCGAGAGACCCAGTACTTC. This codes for CASSRVRQGFRETQYF.

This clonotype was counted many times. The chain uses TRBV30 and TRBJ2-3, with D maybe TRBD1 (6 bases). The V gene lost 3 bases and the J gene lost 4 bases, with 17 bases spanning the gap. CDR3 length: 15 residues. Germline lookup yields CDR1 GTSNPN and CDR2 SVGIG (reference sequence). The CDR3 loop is CAWSLGAQEADTQYF. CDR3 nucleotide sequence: TGTGCCTGGAGCTTGGGGGCCCAGGAAGCAGATACGCAGTATTTT.

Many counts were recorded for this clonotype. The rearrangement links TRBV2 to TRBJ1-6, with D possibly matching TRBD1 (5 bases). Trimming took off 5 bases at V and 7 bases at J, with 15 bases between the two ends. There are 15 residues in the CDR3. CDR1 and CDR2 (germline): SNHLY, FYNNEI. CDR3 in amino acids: CASSLMGPGNSPLHF. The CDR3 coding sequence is TGTGCCAGCAGTCTAATGGGACCAGGGAATTCACCCCTCCACTTT.